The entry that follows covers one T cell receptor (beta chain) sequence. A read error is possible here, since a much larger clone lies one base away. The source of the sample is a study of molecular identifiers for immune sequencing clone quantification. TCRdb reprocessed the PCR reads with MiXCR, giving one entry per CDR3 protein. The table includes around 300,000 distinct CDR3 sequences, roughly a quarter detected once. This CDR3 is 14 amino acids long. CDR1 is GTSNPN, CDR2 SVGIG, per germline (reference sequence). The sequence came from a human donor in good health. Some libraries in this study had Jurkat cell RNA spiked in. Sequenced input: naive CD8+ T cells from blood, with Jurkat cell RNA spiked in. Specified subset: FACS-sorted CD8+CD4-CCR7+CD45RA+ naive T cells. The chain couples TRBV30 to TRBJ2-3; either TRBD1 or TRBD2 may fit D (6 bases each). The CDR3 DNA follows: TGTGCCCGGAGTGTAAACAGGGAGGCAGATACGCAGTATTTT. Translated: CARSVNREADTQYF.